This T cell receptor (beta chain) was identified during a study of CD4 T cells in relation to SARS-CoV-2 and coronaviruses. The unexposed donors gave CD4+ T cells in about 2010-2019, prior to COVID-19. The protocol was immunoSEQ multiplex PCR, while the TCRdb copy is restricted to in-frame clones and leaves out a portion. This sample has roughly 60,000 clones; 94% occur once, and the top ten carry roughly 0.14%. The origin of this receptor is a human donor in good health. The sequenced material came from naive CD4+ T cells from PBMCs. The sample's subset: naive CD4+ T cells isolated by negative enrichment.

The CDR3 region has the DNA TGTGCCAGCAGCGCCGGGGAGGGGATAAGGGCAGATACGCAGTATTTT. This gives the protein CASSAGEGIRADTQYF. The V gene is TRBV9, the J gene TRBJ2-3, with 7 bases lining up with TRBD2. The V segment lost 3 bases and the J segment 4 bases; nucleotides outside the gene matches: 11. CDR3 length: 16 amino acids. Germline V gives CDR1 SGDLS, CDR2 YYNGEE.